Listed here is a single T cell receptor beta chain. Antigen: not known. The CDR3 consists of 12 residues. V was shortened by 5 bases and J by 12 bases, with 14 bases between the two germline ends. CDR1 is SGHVS, CDR2 FQNEAQ, per germline. This record comes from a study of PD-L1 blockade in urothelial cancer. Overall study results and limits: Lower pretreatment blood TCR clonality, under the median, predicted better survival, researchers reported.

Spiking each PCR with synthetic TCR analog templates was performed. The method was immunoSEQ multiplex PCR; TCRdb's version includes in-frame clones alone and lacks a portion of them. The sample records some 97,000 clones, about 89% being singletons. Here the sequenced sample was PBMCs, taken around atezolizumab (anti-PD-L1) treatment. The V gene is TRBV7-8, the J gene TRBJ1-3; D gene unclear. This sequence originates from a woman older than 75 with urothelial cancer. The CDR3 DNA reads TGTGCCAGCAGCCCCTTGCTGGCAGGCATATATTTT. It codes for CASSPLLAGIYF.